In this sample, the clone carrying this T cell receptor beta chain turned up once. Its target is not known. These data come from a study of T-cell reconstitution after alpha-beta-depleted transplantation in children. Study observations and caveats: Newly produced T cells mostly provided counts and TCRbeta diversity after one year, as hyperexpanded clones declined. The high TCRbeta diversity at day 60 in some patients came from surviving recipient T cells and thymic progenitors. Expanded graft clones, several hundred of them, were reportedly the source of alpha-beta T cells about two months after transplant.

The germline CDR1 and CDR2 sequences are SGHAT and FQNNGV. The V gene end was trimmed by 4 bases and the J gene end by 11 bases; junction bases not matched to a gene: 13. The CDR3 extends over 14 amino acids. Unique molecular identifiers were incorporated during preparation of the TCRbeta library. TCRdb reprocessed the PCR reads via MiXCR and lists one record per CDR3 protein. This table has 900,000 or so distinct CDR3 sequences, 15% to 20% appearing once. The clonotype was recovered from a male patient younger than 18 who had a stem cell transplant for acute lymphoblastic leukemia, so the T cells may come from the graft donor. V usage is TRBV11-2 and J usage is TRBJ1-1, with 7 bases that match TRBD1. Source: PBMCs, mostly from graft donor cells, taken 360 days after TCRalphabeta/CD19-depleted stem cell transplant. CDR3 nucleotides: TGTGCCAGCAGCTCGGGACAGCCTCTAGCAACGGCTTTCTTT. Amino acid sequence: CASSSGQPLATAFF.